This T cell receptor (beta chain) was captured in a study of CD8 T cells in Susac syndrome. This CDR3 contains 13 residues. Random hexamers primed reverse transcription of 0.5 to 1 ug RNA. TCRdb fed the immunoSEQ multiplex PCR reads into MiXCR, producing one record per CDR3 protein. In the table there are some 300,000 distinct CDR3 sequences, about 89% of which are singletons. The specimen sequenced was CD8+ T cells from PBMCs. The source of this sequence is a human donor with multiple sclerosis. The J gene is TRBJ2-1, the V gene TRBV21-1. TRBV21-1 is noted as a pseudogene. The CDR3 spells CASSKSLHNEQFF. The DNA of the CDR3 is TGTGCCAGCAGCAAATCCCTTCACAATGAGCAGTTCTTC.